This T cell receptor beta chain was found in a study of blood T cell repertoires in COVID-19. Study-wide background: The United States, Italy and Spain provided the acute and convalescent COVID-19 samples. Sources were T cells, B-cell-depleted T cells, or PBMCs; the material itself was cDNA or gDNA.

Using immunoSEQ multiplex PCR, the repertoire was profiled, and TCRdb retains in-frame clones only, with some absent. There are around 98,000 clones in the sample; about 88% occur only once, and around 16% lies in the top ten. Source material: peripheral blood. This receptor was obtained from a woman in her fifties or sixties with acute or convalescent COVID-19.

The CDR3 is CASSLEPTGVAGEAFF. The CDR3 coding sequence is TGTGCCAGCAGCTTAGAGCCGACAGGGGTGGCTGGTGAAGCTTTCTTT. The chain is built from TRBV7-2 and TRBJ1-1; 8 bases are shared with TRBD1. Trimming removed 1 base from V and 7 bases from J; junction bases left unmatched: 11. Per the germline V gene, CDR1 is SGHTA and CDR2 is FQGNSA. The CDR3 is 16 residues long.